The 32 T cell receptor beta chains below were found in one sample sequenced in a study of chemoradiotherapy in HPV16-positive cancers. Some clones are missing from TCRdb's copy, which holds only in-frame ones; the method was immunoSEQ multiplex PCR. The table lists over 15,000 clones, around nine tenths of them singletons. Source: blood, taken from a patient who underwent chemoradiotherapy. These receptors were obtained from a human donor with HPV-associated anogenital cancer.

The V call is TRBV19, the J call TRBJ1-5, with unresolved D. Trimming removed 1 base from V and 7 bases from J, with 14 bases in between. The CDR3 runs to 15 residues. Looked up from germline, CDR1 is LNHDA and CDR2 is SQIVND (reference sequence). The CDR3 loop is CASSIAGSVYQPQHF. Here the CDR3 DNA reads TGTGCCAGTAGTATAGCCGGGAGTGTATACCAGCCCCAGCATTTT.

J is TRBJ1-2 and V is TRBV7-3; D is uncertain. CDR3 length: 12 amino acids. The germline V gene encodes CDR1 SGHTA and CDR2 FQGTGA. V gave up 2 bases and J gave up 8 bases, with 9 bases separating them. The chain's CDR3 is CASSLERWGYTF. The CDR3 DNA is TGTGCCAGCAGCTTAGAACGGTGGGGCTACACCTTC.

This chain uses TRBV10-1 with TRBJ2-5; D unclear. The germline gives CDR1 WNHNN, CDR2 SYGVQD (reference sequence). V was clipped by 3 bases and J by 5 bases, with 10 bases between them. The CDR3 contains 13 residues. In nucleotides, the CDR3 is TGCGCCAGCAGTGAAACGGGCTGGGAGACCCAGTACTTC. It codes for CASSETGWETQYF.

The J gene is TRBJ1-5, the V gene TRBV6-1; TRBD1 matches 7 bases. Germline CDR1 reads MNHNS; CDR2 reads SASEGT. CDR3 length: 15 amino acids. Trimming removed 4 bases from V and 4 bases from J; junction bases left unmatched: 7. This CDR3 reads CASSGYRGRNQPQHF. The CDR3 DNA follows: TGTGCCAGCAGTGGGTACAGGGGTCGTAATCAGCCCCAGCATTTT.

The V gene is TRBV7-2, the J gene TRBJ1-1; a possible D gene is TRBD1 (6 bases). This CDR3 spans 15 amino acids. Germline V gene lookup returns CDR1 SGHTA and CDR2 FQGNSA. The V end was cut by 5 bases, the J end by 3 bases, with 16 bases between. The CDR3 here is CASSQRGGSDTEAFF. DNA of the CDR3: TGTGCCAGCAGCCAGAGGGGGGGATCGGACACTGAAGCTTTCTTT.

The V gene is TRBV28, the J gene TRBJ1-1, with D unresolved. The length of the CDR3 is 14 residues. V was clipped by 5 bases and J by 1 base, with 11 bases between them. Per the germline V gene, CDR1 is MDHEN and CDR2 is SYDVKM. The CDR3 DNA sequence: TGTGCCAGCAGTAACCGGGCCGGGAACACTGAAGCTTTCTTT. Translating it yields CASSNRAGNTEAFF.

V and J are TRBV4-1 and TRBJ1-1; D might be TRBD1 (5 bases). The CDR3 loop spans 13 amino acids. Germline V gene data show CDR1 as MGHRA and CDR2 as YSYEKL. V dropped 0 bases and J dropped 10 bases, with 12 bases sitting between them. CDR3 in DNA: TGCGCCAGCAGCCAAGATCAGGGTCTCGTAGCTTTCTTT. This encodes CASSQDQGLVAFF.

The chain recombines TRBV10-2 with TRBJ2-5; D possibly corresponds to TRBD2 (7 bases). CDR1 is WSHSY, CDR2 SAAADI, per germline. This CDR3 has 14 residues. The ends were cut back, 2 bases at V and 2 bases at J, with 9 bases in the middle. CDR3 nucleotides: TGCGCCAGCAGTGAGCGGGGGGCGCAAGAGACCCAGTACTTC. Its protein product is CASSERGAQETQYF.

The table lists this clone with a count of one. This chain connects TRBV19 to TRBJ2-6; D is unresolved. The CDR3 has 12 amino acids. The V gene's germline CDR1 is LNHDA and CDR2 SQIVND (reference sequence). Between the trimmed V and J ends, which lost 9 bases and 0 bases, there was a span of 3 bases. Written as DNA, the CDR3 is TGTGCCAGCGGCTCTGGGGCCAACGTCCTGACTTTC. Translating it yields CASGSGANVLTF.

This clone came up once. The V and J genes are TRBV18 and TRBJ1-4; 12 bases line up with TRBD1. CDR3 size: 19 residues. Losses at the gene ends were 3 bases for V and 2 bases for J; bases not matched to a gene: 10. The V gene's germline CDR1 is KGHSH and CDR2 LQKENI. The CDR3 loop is CASSPTDGTGGATNEKLFF. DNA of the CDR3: TGTGCCAGCTCACCGACCGACGGGACAGGGGGCGCGACTAATGAAAAACTGTTTTTT. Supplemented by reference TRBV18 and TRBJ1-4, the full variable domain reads NAGVMQNPRHLVRRRGQEARLRCSPMKGHSHVYWYRQLPEEGLKFMVYLQKENIIDESGMPKERFSAEFPKEGPSILRIQQVVRGDSAAYFCASSPTDGTGGATNEKLFFGSGTQLSVL.

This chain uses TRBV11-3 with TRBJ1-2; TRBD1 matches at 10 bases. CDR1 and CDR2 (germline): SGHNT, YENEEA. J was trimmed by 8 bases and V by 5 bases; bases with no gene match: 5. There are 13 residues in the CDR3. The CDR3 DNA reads TGTGCCAGCAGCGTGACAGGGGGCTACGGCTACACCTTC. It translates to CASSVTGGYGYTF.

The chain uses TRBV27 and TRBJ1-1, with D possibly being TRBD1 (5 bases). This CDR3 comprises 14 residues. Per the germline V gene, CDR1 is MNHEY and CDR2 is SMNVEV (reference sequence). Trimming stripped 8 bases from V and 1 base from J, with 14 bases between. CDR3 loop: CASRPLGQNTEAFF. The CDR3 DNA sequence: TGTGCCAGCCGACCTCTAGGACAGAACACTGAAGCTTTCTTT.

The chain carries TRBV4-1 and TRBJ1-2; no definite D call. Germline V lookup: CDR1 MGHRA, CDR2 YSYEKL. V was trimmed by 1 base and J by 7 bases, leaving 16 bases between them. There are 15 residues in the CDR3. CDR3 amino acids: CASSQGLVAPGGYTF. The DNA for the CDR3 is TGCGCCAGCAGCCAAGGCCTGGTTGCTCCGGGTGGCTACACCTTC.

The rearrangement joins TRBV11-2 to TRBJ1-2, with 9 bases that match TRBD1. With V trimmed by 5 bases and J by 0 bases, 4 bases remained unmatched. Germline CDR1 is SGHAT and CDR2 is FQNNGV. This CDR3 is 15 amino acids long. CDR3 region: CASSQDRGANYGYTF. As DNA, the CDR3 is TGTGCCAGCAGCCAAGACAGGGGGGCTAACTATGGCTACACCTTC.

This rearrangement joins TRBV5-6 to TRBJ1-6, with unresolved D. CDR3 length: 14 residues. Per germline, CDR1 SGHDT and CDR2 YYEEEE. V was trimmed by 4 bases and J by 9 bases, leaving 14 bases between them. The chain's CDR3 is CASSDPVRSSPLHF. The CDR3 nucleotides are TGTGCCAGCAGCGACCCAGTGAGATCTTCACCCCTCCACTTT.

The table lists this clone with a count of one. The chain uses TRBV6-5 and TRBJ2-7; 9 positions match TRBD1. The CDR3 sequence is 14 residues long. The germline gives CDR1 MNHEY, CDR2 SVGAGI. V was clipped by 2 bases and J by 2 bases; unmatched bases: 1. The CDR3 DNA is TGTGCCAGCAGTTACGGGACAGGGACCTACGAGCAGTACTTC. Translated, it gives CASSYGTGTYEQYF.

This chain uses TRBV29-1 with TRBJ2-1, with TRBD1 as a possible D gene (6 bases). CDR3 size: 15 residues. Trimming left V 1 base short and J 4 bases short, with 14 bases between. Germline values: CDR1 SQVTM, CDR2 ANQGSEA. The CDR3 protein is CSVEVVWDTYNEQFF. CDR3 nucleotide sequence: TGCAGCGTTGAAGTCGTTTGGGACACGTACAATGAGCAGTTCTTC.

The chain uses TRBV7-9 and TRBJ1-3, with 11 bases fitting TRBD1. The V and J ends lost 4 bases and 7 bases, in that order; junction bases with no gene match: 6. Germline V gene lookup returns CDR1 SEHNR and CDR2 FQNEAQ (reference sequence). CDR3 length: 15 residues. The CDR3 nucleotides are TGTGCCAGCAGCTGGTGGACAGGGGGCGGTAACACCATATATTTT. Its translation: CASSWWTGGGNTIYF.

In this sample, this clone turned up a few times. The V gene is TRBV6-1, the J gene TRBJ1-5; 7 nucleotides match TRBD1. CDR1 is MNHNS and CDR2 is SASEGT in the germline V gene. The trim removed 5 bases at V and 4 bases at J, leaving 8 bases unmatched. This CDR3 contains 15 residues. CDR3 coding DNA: TGTGCCAGCAGTTGGACAGGAGGGAATAATCAGCCCCAGCATTTT. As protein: CASSWTGGNNQPQHF.

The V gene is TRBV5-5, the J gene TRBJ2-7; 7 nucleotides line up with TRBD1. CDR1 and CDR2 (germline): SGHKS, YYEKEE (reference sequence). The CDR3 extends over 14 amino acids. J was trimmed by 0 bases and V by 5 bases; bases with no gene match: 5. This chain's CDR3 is CASRRQGSSYEQYF. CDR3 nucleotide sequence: TGTGCCAGCAGAAGACAGGGAAGCTCCTACGAGCAGTACTTC.

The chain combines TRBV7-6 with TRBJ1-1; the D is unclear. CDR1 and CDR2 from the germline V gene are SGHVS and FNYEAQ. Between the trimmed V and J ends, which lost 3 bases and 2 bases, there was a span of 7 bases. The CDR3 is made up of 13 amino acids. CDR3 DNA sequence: TGTGCCAGCAGCTTCGGGCGCAACACTGAAGCTTTCTTT. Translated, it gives CASSFGRNTEAFF.

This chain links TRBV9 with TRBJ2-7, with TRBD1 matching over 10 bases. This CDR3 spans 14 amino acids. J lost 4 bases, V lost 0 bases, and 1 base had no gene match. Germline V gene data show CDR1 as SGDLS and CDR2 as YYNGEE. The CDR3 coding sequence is TGTGCCAGCAGCGTAGAGGGACAGGGGTACGAGCAGTACTTC. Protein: CASSVEGQGYEQYF.

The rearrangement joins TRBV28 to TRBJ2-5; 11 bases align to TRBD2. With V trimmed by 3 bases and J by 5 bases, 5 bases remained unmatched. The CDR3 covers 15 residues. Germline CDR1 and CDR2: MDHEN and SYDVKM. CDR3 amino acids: CASSFSLAGGETQYF. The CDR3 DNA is TGTGCCAGCAGTTTTTCGCTAGCGGGAGGTGAGACCCAGTACTTC.

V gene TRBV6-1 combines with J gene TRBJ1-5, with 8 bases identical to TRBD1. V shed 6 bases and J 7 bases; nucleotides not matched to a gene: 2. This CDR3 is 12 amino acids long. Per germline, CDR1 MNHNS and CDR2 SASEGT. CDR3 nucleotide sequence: TGTGCCAGCAGACAGGGGGGGCAGCCCCAGCATTTT. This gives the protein CASRQGGQPQHF.

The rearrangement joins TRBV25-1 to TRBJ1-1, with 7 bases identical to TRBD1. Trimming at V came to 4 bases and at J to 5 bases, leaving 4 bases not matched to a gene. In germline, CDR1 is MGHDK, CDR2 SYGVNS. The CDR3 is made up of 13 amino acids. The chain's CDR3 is CASSGTGGTEAFF. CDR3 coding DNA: TGTGCCAGCAGTGGGACAGGTGGAACTGAAGCTTTCTTT.

This CDR3 is CASSSTPSGGTEAFF. For the CDR3, the DNA is TGTGCCAGCAGTTCAACCCCGTCGGGTGGCACTGAAGCTTTCTTT. The J gene is TRBJ1-1, the V gene TRBV25-1; unclear D gene. The CDR3 covers 15 residues. Germline CDR1 MGHDK, CDR2 SYGVNS. V lost 5 bases and J 4 bases, leaving 17 bases between the germline ends.

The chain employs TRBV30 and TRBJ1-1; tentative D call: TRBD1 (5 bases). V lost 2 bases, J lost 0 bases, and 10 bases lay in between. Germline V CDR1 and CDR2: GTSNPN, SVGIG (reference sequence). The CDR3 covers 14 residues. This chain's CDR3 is CAWSRGGLNTEAFF. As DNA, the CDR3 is TGTGCCTGGAGTCGTGGGGGTTTGAACACTGAAGCTTTCTTT.

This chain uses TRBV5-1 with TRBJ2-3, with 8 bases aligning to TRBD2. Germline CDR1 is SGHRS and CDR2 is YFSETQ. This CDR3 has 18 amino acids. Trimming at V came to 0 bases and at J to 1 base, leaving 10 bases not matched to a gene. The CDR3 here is CASSLALGLARGTDTQYF. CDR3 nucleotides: TGCGCCAGCAGCTTGGCCCTAGGACTAGCACGAGGCACAGATACGCAGTATTTT.

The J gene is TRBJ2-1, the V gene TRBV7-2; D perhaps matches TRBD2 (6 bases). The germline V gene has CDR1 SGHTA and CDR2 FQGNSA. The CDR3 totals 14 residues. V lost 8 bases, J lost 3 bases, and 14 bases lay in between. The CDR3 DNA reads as TGTGCCAGCGGTAGCGGAGCGGGCTACAATGAGCAGTTCTTC. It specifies CASGSGAGYNEQFF.

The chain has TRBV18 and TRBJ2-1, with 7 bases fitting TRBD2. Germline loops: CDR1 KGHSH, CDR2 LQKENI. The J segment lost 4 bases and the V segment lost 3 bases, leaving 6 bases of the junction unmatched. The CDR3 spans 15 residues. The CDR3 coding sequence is TGTGCCAGCTCACCGAGGGAGGGGATATACAATGAGCAGTTCTTC. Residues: CASSPREGIYNEQFF.

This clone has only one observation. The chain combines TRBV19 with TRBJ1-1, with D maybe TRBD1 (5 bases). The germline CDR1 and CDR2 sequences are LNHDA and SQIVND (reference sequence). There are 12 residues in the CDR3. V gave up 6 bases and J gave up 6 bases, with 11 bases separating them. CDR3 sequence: CASSPGIAEAFF. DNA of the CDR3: TGTGCCAGTAGCCCAGGGATAGCTGAAGCTTTCTTT.

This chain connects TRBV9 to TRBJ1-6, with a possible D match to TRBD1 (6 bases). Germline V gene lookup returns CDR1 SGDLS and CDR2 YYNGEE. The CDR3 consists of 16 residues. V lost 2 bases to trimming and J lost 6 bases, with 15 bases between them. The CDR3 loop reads CASSVLGGGRNSPLHF. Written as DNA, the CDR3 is TGTGCCAGCAGCGTCCTAGGCGGGGGGCGTAATTCACCCCTCCACTTT.